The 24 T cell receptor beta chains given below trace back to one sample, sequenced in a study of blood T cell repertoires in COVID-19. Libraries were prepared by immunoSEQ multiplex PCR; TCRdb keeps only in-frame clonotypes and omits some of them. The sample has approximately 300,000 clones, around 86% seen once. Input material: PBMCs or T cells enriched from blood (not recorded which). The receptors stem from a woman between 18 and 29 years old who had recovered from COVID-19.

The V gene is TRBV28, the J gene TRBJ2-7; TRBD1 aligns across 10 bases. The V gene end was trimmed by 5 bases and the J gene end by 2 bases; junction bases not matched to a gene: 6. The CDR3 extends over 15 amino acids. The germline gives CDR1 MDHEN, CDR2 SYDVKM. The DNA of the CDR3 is TGTGCCAGCAGTACTGCCGGGACAGGGGCCTACGAGCAGTACTTC. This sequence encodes CASSTAGTGAYEQYF.

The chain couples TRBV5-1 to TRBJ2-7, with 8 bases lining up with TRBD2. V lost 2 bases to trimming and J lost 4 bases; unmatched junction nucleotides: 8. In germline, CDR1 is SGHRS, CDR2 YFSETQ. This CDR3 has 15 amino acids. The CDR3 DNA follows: TGCGCCAGCAGCTTTTACGGGGGGGCGCGTTACGAGCAGTACTTC. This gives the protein CASSFYGGARYEQYF.

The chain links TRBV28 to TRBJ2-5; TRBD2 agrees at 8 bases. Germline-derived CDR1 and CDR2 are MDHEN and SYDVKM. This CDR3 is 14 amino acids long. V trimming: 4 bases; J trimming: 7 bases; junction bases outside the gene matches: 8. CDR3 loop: CASSSGGVSGTQYF. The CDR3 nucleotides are TGTGCCAGCAGTTCGGGGGGGGTCTCGGGGACCCAGTACTTC.

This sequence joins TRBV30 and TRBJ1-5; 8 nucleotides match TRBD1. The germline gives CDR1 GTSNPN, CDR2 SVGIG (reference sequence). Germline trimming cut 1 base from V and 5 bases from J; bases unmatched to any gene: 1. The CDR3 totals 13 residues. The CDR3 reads CAWSEQGDQPQHF. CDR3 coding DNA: TGTGCCTGGAGTGAACAGGGGGATCAGCCCCAGCATTTT.

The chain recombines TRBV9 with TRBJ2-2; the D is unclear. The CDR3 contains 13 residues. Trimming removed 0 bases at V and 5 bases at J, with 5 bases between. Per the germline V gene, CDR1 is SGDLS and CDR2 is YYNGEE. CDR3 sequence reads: CASSVGSTGELFF. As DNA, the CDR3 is TGTGCCAGCAGCGTAGGGAGTACCGGGGAGCTGTTTTTT.

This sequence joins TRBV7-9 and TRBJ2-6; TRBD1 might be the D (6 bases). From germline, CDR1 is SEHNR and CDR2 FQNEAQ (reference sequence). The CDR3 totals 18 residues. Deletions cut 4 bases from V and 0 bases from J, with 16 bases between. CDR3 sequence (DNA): TGTGCCAGCAGCTGGACAGTAATAATACACTCTGGGGCCAACGTCCTGACTTTC. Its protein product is CASSWTVIIHSGANVLTF.

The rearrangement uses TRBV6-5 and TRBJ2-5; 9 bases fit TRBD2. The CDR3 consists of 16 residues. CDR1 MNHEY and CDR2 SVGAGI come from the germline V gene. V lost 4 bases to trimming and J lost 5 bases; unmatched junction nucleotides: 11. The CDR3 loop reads CASSFSSSGGHETQYF. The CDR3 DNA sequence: TGTGCCAGCAGTTTTTCATCGAGCGGGGGGCATGAGACCCAGTACTTC.

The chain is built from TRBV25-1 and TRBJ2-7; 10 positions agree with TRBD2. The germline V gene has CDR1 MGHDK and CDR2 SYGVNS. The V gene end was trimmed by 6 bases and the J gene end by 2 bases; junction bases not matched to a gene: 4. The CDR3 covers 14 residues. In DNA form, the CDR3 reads TGTGCCAGCAGCAGGACTAGCGGAGCCTACGAGCAGTACTTC. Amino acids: CASSRTSGAYEQYF.

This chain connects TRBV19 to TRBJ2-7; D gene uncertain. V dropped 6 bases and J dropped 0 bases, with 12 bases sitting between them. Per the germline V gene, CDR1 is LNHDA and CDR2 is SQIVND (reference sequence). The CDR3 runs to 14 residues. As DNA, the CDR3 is TGTGCCAGTAGAAGAGACTGGAGCTCCTACGAGCAGTACTTC. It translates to CASRRDWSSYEQYF.

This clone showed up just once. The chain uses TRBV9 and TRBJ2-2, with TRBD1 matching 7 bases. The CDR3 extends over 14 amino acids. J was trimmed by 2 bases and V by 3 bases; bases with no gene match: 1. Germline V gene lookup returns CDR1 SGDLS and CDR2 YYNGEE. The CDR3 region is CASSGDSNTGELFF. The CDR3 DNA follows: TGTGCCAGCAGCGGGGACAGTAACACCGGGGAGCTGTTTTTT.

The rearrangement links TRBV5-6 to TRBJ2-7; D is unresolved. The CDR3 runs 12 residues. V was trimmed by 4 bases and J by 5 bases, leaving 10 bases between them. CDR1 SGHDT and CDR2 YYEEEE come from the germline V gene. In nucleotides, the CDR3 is TGTGCCAGCAGCCCTGATAACAACGAGCAGTACTTC. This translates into CASSPDNNEQYF.

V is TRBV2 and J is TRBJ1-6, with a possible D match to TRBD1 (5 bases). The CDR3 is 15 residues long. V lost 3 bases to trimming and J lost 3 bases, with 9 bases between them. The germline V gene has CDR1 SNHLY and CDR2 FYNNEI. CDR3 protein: CASSEQGIYNSPLHF. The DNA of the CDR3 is TGTGCCAGCAGTGAGCAGGGAATCTATAATTCACCCCTCCACTTT.

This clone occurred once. CDR3 nucleotide sequence: TGTGCCAGCAGCTTGGACAGGAACCAAAACTATGGCTACACCTTC. This translates into CASSLDRNQNYGYTF. The genes are TRBV3-1 (or the pseudogene TRBV3-2) and TRBJ1-2; TRBD1 matches at 7 bases. This CDR3 has 15 amino acids. V gave up 5 bases and J gave up 2 bases; unmatched junction bases: 8. CDR1 and CDR2 from the germline V gene are LGHDT and YNNKEL (reference sequence).

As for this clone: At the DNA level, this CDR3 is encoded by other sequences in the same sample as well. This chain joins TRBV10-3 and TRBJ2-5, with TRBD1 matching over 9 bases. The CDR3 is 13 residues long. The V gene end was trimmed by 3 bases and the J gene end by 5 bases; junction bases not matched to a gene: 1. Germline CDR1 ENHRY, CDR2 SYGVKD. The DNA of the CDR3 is TGTGCCATCAGTGAACAGGGGGCGGAGACCCAGTACTTC. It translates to CAISEQGAETQYF.

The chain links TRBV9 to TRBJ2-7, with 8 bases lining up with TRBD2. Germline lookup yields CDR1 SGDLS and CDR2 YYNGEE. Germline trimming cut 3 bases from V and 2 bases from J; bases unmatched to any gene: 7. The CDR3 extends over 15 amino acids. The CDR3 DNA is TGTGCCAGCAGCGCGAGCGGGAGCGATACCTACGAGCAGTACTTC. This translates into CASSASGSDTYEQYF.

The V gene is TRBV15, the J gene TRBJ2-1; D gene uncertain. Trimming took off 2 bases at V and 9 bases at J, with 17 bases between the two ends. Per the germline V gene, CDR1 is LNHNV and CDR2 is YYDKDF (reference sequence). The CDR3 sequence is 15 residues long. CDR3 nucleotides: TGTGCCACCAGCAGACTAGATCAGAAATACTTTGAGCAGTTCTTC. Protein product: CATSRLDQKYFEQFF.

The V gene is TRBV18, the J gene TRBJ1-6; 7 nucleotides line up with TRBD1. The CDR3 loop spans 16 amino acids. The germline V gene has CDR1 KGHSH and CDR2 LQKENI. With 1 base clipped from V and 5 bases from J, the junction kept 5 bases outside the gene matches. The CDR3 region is CASSPHPRGNNSPLHF. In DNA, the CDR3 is TGTGCCAGCTCACCACATCCCAGGGGGAATAATTCACCCCTCCACTTT.

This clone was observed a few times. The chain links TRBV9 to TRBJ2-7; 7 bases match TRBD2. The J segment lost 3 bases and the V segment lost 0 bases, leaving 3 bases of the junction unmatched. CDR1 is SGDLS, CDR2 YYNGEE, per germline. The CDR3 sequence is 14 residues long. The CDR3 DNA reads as TGTGCCAGCAGCGTAGGCGGGAGCGGCTACGAGCAGTACTTC. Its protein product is CASSVGGSGYEQYF.

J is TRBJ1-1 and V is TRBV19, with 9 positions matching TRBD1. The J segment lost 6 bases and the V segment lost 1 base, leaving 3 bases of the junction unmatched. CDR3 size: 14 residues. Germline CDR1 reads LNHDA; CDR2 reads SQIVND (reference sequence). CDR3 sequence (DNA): TGTGCCAGTAGTATAGGGAGACAGGGGGCTGAAGCTTTCTTT. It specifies CASSIGRQGAEAFF.

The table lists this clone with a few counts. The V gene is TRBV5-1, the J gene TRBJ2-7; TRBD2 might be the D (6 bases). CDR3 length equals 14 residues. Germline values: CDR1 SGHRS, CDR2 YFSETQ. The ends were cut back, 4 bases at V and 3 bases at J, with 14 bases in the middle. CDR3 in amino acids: CASSLGGVNYEQYF. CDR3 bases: TGCGCCAGCAGCCTCGGCGGGGTCAACTACGAGCAGTACTTC.

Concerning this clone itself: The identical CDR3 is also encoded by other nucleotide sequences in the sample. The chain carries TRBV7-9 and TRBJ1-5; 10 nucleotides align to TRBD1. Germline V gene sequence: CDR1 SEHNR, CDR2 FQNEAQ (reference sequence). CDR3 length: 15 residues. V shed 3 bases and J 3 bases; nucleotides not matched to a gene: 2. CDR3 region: CASSLGTGANQPQHF. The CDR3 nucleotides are TGTGCCAGCAGCTTGGGGACAGGGGCCAATCAGCCCCAGCATTTT.

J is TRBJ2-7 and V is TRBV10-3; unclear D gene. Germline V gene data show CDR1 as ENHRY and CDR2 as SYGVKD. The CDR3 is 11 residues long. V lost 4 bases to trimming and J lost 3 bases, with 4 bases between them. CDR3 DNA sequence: TGTGCCATCAGTGCTAGCTACGAGCAGTACTTC. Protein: CAISASYEQYF.

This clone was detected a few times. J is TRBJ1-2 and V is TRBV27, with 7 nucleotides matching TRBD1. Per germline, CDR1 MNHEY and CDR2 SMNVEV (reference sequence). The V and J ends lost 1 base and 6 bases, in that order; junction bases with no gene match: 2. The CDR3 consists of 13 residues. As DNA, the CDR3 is TGTGCCAGCAGTTTATGGGGGACAGATGGCTACACCTTC. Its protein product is CASSLWGTDGYTF.

The CDR3 DNA sequence: TGTGCCAGCAGCTGGACAGGAAATACCTACGAGCAGTACTTC. Translating gives CASSWTGNTYEQYF. This chain connects TRBV5-6 to TRBJ2-7, with TRBD1 matching over 7 bases. The CDR3 has 14 residues. CDR1 and CDR2 from the germline V gene are SGHDT and YYEEEE. Germline trimming cut 3 bases from V and 2 bases from J; bases unmatched to any gene: 5.